This T cell receptor beta chain is drawn from a study of T-cell memory formation after mild COVID-19 (dated by TCRdb to the early 2020s). Regarding the research as a whole: Most TCR sequence clusters were specific to one of the two donors. Two young, previously healthy adult volunteers made up the cohort, one male and one female. Longitudinal TCRalpha and TCRbeta repertoire sequencing tracked T-cell clones expanding and contracting after mild COVID-19 in a couple of donors. Overall results and qualifications from the work: Some responding clones were detected in pre-infection memory, suggesting pre-existing cross-reactive memory T cells joined the SARS-CoV-2 response. Contracting CD4+ clones were located mainly in the CM and EM memory subsets, whereas CD8+ clones were found to be enriched in EMRA. From day 15 to 85, contracting clones showed balanced CD4/CD8 phenotypes, whereas a second wave of clones that expanded from day 15 to 37 leaned towards CD4+. Only a couple of mild cases were covered by the study, and larger cohorts that include severe cases with pre-infection samples were considered necessary. SARS-CoV-2 specificity of the second-wave clones peaking on day 37 was not confirmed.

Via the germline V gene, CDR1 is SGHVS and CDR2 FQNEAQ. The CDR3 numbers 15 residues from cysteine through phenylalanine. The only DNA kept is the CDR3, 45 bases in frame from the first base. Germline trimming amounts to 5 bases on V and 0 bases on J, with 4 as the count of junction bases outside the gene matches. This clonotype was counted many times. The antigen it recognizes is unknown. No base-level quality is on record; no much larger clone is a single base apart. Sequencing used an Illumina NovaSeq 6000. Using 5'RACE with constant-segment primers, TCRalpha and TCRbeta cDNA libraries were constructed, with sample barcodes and unique molecular identifiers added in the process. Trizol reagent was used to extract RNA from every sample. Amplification of the libraries took two PCR steps, and the second step added a second sample barcode plus Illumina TruSeq adapters. Libraries were sequenced on an Illumina NovaSeq with 2 x 150 bp paired-end reads. In the authors' own workflow: Demultiplexing of reads and collapsing into UMI-guided consensus sequences were performed with migec v1.2.7. With mixcr v2.1.11, UMI consensuses were aligned to TRA and TRB V and J templates and assembled into clonotypes. A clonotype was counted as expanded or contracted only when both edgeR and NoisET called the clonotype significant, with the noise models trained on biological replicates. For edgeR calls, the cutoffs were a false discovery rate-adjusted p below 0.01 and a log2 fold-change threshold of 1. PCA with hierarchical clustering of max-normalized trajectories of the 1000 most abundant clonotypes was used as exploratory dynamics analysis. Each responding clone was given a CD4 or CD8 phenotype based on the CD4+ and CD8+ repertoires, which had been sequenced separately. TCRdb reprocessed the public reads (quality trimming at Q25 with fastp, clone calling with MiXCR) and kept in-frame beta chains. Entries are consolidated by CDR3 protein sequence, retaining the most common genes and DNA. The V and J calls and clone size come from TCRdb's table, not from the authors' own analysis. Recorded for this sample are 470,000 or so distinct CDR3 sequences; about 19% of them occurred a single time. The ten largest clones add up to around 8.4% of the sample.

PBMCs were isolated by Ficoll-Paque density gradient centrifugation. This sequence originates from an adult woman who had mild COVID-19 (a few samples of this study predate the infection). The sample titles of this study are shuffled in the database, so cell type and time point are left out; the donor was told from shared clones. The rearrangement combines TRBV7-8 with TRBJ1-3; TRBD1 agrees with 7 junctional bases. Sequenced material: PBMCs or a T cell subset sorted from them (not recorded which). The DNA is TGTGCCAGCAGCCTTCGACAGGGCTCTGGAAACACCATATATTTT. This sequence encodes CASSLRQGSGNTIYF.